Each of the 27 T cell receptor beta chains below was sequenced from the same sample in a study of T-cell reconstitution after alpha-beta-depleted transplantation in children. Unique molecular identifiers were incorporated into the prepared TCRbeta library. A single record per CDR3 protein comes from TCRdb applying MiXCR to the PCR reads. Altogether fewer than 250,000 distinct CDR3 sequences are present, approximately 19% being singletons, with the ten largest covering about two fifths. Here the sequenced sample was PBMCs, mostly from graft donor cells, taken 360 days after TCRalphabeta/CD19-depleted stem cell transplant. The origin of the receptors is a male patient aged 2 to 10 who had a stem cell transplant for acute lymphoblastic leukemia, so the T cells may come from the graft donor.

This clonotype was counted at least ten times. This chain links TRBV7-9 with TRBJ2-3; D ambiguous. CDR1 is SEHNR and CDR2 is FQNEAQ in the germline V gene (reference sequence). Trimming cost V 5 bases and J 4 bases, with 7 bases left between them. The CDR3 runs 12 residues. The DNA of the CDR3 is TGTGCCAGCAGCCCATTGGCAGATACGCAGTATTTT. It codes for CASSPLADTQYF.

Concerning this clonotype itself: At one boundary the junction diverges from the germline segment, which might be a read error. The chain has TRBV5-1 and TRBJ2-7; 10 bases align to TRBD2. The CDR3 contains 13 residues. Germline V gives CDR1 SGHRS, CDR2 YFSETQ. The CDR3 region has the DNA TGCACCAGCAGTAGCGGGGGGACCTACGAGCAGTACTTC. It translates to CTSSSGGTYEQYF.

The chain recombines TRBV7-2 with TRBJ2-7; either TRBD1 or TRBD2 may supply D (5 bases each). The CDR3 sequence is 14 residues long. V was cut by 5 bases and J by 2 bases, with 13 bases left in between. CDR1 and CDR2 from the germline V gene are SGHTA and FQGNSA. For the CDR3, the DNA is TGTGCCAGCAGCGCCCCCGGGACCCCCTACGAGCAGTACTTC. Protein: CASSAPGTPYEQYF. Full variable domain (outside the CDR3, taken from reference TRBV7-2 and TRBJ2-7): GAGVSQSPSNKVTEKGKDVELRCDPISGHTALYWYRQSLGQGLEFLIYFQGNSAPDKSGLPSDRFSAERTGGSVSTLTIQRTQQEDSAVYLCASSAPGTPYEQYFGPGTRLTVT.

The sample holds a few counts of this clonotype. This chain connects TRBV5-1 to TRBJ2-7; D possibly matches TRBD1 or TRBD2 (5 bases each). The CDR3 has 14 residues. Germline values: CDR1 SGHRS, CDR2 YFSETQ. Trimming cost V 4 bases and J 3 bases, with 14 bases left between them. Here the CDR3 DNA reads TGCGCCAGCAGCAAGAGGCAGGGAGACTACGAGCAGTACTTC. Translated, it gives CASSKRQGDYEQYF.

The CDR3 region has the DNA TGTGCCAGCAGAGCGGGGGGGGGCGCGTATAATTCACCCCTCCACTTT. Its protein is CASRAGGGAYNSPLHF. V and J are TRBV27 and TRBJ1-6, with a weak D call TRBD1 (6 bases). V lost 6 bases to trimming and J lost 4 bases, with 16 bases between them. This CDR3 spans 16 amino acids. CDR1 is MNHEY, CDR2 SMNVEV, per germline (reference sequence).

The chain recombines TRBV18 with TRBJ2-3; D is perhaps TRBD2 (6 bases). Germline V gene sequence: CDR1 KGHSH, CDR2 LQKENI. The CDR3 covers 15 residues. The V gene lost 6 bases and the J gene lost 0 bases, with 13 bases spanning the gap. The CDR3 DNA reads TGTGCCAGCTCCCCAACGGGGGTAAGCACAGATACGCAGTATTTT. This encodes CASSPTGVSTDTQYF.

There are many counts of this clonotype. This rearrangement joins TRBV7-9 to TRBJ2-3; 7 bases fit TRBD2. The CDR3 is made up of 13 amino acids. The germline V gene has CDR1 SEHNR and CDR2 FQNEAQ (reference sequence). With V trimmed by 7 bases and J by 4 bases, 5 bases remained unmatched. CDR3 loop: CASTRGEADTQYF. CDR3 coding DNA: TGTGCCAGCACTCGGGGGGAAGCAGATACGCAGTATTTT.

This sequence joins TRBV24-1 and TRBJ2-3, with unresolved D. V lost 5 bases and J 2 bases, leaving 16 bases between the germline ends. CDR1 KGHDR and CDR2 SFDVKD come from the germline V gene. The CDR3 runs 16 residues. Here the CDR3 DNA reads TGTGCCACCAGTGGGCTCGTGGGCGGAAACACAGATACGCAGTATTTT. Amino acids: CATSGLVGGNTDTQYF.

This clonotype was counted a few times. The V gene is TRBV7-2, the J gene TRBJ2-7; no definite D call. Germline V CDR1 and CDR2: SGHTA, FQGNSA. Trimming pared 2 bases from V and 2 bases from J, leaving 4 bases between. This CDR3 has 12 amino acids. The CDR3 sequence is CASSLRTYEQYF. The CDR3 DNA reads as TGTGCCAGCAGCTTACGGACCTACGAGCAGTACTTC.

This chain links TRBV20-1 with TRBJ1-2; D uncertain. Germline values: CDR1 DFQATT, CDR2 SNEGSKA (reference sequence). Trimming removed 7 bases at V and 2 bases at J, with 20 bases between. CDR3 size: 15 residues. The CDR3 sequence: CSVICDCTQNYGYTF. CDR3 coding DNA: TGCAGTGTCATTTGTGACTGCACTCAGAACTATGGCTACACCTTC.

This clonotype came up many times. V usage is TRBV9 and J usage is TRBJ2-2, with 7 bases lining up with TRBD1. Per the germline V gene, CDR1 is SGDLS and CDR2 is YYNGEE. This CDR3 comprises 15 residues. With V trimmed by 3 bases and J by 6 bases, 8 bases remained unmatched. The CDR3 region is CASSAVGQVAGELFF. The DNA of the CDR3 is TGTGCCAGCAGCGCCGTCGGACAGGTAGCCGGGGAGCTGTTTTTT.

This clonotype was seen more than once but under ten times. Sequence at one end of the junction differs from germline and may be a read error. The chain links TRBV11-1 to TRBJ1-6; TRBD1 matches at 9 bases. CDR1 is SGHAT, CDR2 FQDESV, per germline (reference sequence). This CDR3 spans 18 amino acids. CDR3 DNA: TGTGCCAGCAGATTAGGGGGACAGGGCGGTTATGGGAATTCACCCCTCCACTTT. Its protein product is CASRLGGQGGYGNSPLHF.

The chain employs TRBV7-6 and TRBJ1-4, with D hard to call. Per the germline V gene, CDR1 is SGHVS and CDR2 is FNYEAQ. V was shortened by 6 bases and J by 8 bases, with 10 bases between the two germline ends. The CDR3 is 12 amino acids. The CDR3 DNA sequence: TGTGCCAGCAGGCGGCGATGGGAAAAACTGTTTTTT. The encoded protein is CASRRRWEKLFF.

The chain recombines TRBV11-2 with TRBJ2-5; a possible D gene is TRBD1 (7 bases). In germline, CDR1 is SGHAT, CDR2 FQNNGV. V was cut by 6 bases and J by 5 bases, with 19 bases left in between. The CDR3 totals 15 residues. CDR3 DNA: TGTGCCAGCAGACGCGGGACAGTTAACGGGGAGACCCAGTACTTC. This translates into CASRRGTVNGETQYF.

The rearrangement joins TRBV18 to TRBJ1-2; D may be TRBD1 (5 bases). Germline loops: CDR1 KGHSH, CDR2 LQKENI. This CDR3 is 14 amino acids long. V was shortened by 4 bases and J by 1 base, with 10 bases between the two germline ends. DNA of the CDR3: TGTGCCAGCTCACTCGGACACCGTAACTATGGCTACACCTTC. It yields the protein CASSLGHRNYGYTF.

The table lists this clonotype with a count of one. V and J are TRBV7-2 and TRBJ2-7, with 14 bases matching TRBD2. CDR3 length equals 15 residues. Germline CDR1 reads SGHTA; CDR2 reads FQGNSA. The V segment lost 3 bases and the J segment 5 bases; nucleotides outside the gene matches: 3. The DNA of the CDR3 is TGTGCCAGCAGCTTGACTAGCGGGGGGGTCCACGAGCAGTACTTC. Amino acids: CASSLTSGGVHEQYF.

This chain links TRBV5-1 with TRBJ2-7; 9 bases agree with TRBD1. V lost 4 bases and J lost 1; bases outside the gene matches: 6. Germline V lookup: CDR1 SGHRS, CDR2 YFSETQ. This CDR3 contains 15 residues. The CDR3 region is CASSPTGGISYEQYF. CDR3 bases: TGCGCCAGCAGCCCGACAGGGGGGATTTCCTACGAGCAGTACTTC.

This clonotype showed up many times. The chain carries TRBV20-1 and TRBJ2-1; 12 nucleotides agree with TRBD2. This CDR3 comprises 15 residues. The V segment lost 6 bases and the J segment 9 bases; nucleotides outside the gene matches: 12. Germline CDR1 is DFQATT and CDR2 is SNEGSKA (reference sequence). The DNA for the CDR3 is TGCAGTGCCACGAACCTAGCGGGGGGGCTAAGTGAGCAGTTCTTC. Protein product: CSATNLAGGLSEQFF.

This chain connects TRBV6-1 to TRBJ1-2, with 9 bases identical to TRBD1. The V and J ends lost 8 bases and 2 bases, in that order; junction bases with no gene match: 6. This CDR3 spans 14 amino acids. Germline CDR1 and CDR2: MNHNS and SASEGT. CDR3 sequence (DNA): TGTGCCAGCTACGGGACAGGGAACAACTATGGCTACACCTTC. Protein: CASYGTGNNYGYTF.

The chain carries TRBV7-2 and TRBJ2-3, with 8 nucleotides matching TRBD1. The ends lost 6 bases at V and 0 bases at J; junction bases unmatched: 8. The length of the CDR3 is 16 residues. Per the germline V gene, CDR1 is SGHTA and CDR2 is FQGNSA. CDR3 nucleotide sequence: TGTGCCAGCAGTCGCCAGGGGGCGGTTAGCACAGATACGCAGTATTTT. Amino acid sequence: CASSRQGAVSTDTQYF.

The sample holds a few counts of this clonotype. The V and J genes are TRBV5-1 and TRBJ2-7; tentatively, D is TRBD1 (6 bases). The CDR3 length is 12 residues. V was pared by 0 bases and J by 5 bases, with 6 bases between. Per the germline V gene, CDR1 is SGHRS and CDR2 is YFSETQ. CDR3 residues: CASSLDRDEQYF. The CDR3 nucleotides are TGCGCCAGCAGCTTGGACAGGGACGAGCAGTACTTC.

This clonotype occurred a few times. J is TRBJ1-1 and V is TRBV6-5, with D hard to call. Trimming left V 2 bases short and J 4 bases short, with 17 bases between. This CDR3 is built from 16 residues. Germline CDR1 and CDR2: MNHEY and SVGAGI. Here the CDR3 reads CASSYHPAFTFTEAFF. The CDR3 DNA is TGTGCCAGCAGTTACCACCCGGCTTTCACATTCACTGAAGCTTTCTTT.

This clonotype was observed at least ten times. The chain joins TRBV28 to TRBJ2-1; D not resolved. CDR1 and CDR2 (germline): MDHEN, SYDVKM. The CDR3 has 13 amino acids. Trimming removed 3 bases from V and 4 bases from J, with 7 bases in between. In DNA, the CDR3 is TGTGCCAGCAGTTTCCGGGCGTACAATGAGCAGTTCTTC. This gives the protein CASSFRAYNEQFF. Drawing the rest from reference TRBV28 and TRBJ2-1, the complete variable domain is DVKVTQSSRYLVKRTGEKVFLECVQDMDHENMFWYRQDPGLGLRLIYFSYDVKMKEKGDIPEGYSVSREKKERFSLILESASTNQTSMYLCASSFRAYNEQFFGPGTRLTVL.

The chain uses TRBV29-1 and TRBJ1-1; no reliable D call. The CDR3 spans 12 residues. Per the germline V gene, CDR1 is SQVTM and CDR2 is ANQGSEA. V lost 0 bases and J lost 6, with 8 bases in between. CDR3 nucleotides: TGCAGCGTTGAAGAAGGGTTTCCTGAAGCTTTCTTT. This gives the protein CSVEEGFPEAFF.

This chain links TRBV7-2 with TRBJ2-7, with 7 bases lining up with TRBD1. CDR1 is SGHTA, CDR2 FQGNSA, per germline. The CDR3 spans 15 residues. Trimming at V came to 6 bases and at J to 0 bases, leaving 8 bases not matched to a gene. The CDR3 loop is CASRRTGESSYEQYF. The CDR3 DNA is TGTGCCAGCAGACGGACAGGTGAAAGCTCCTACGAGCAGTACTTC.

This clonotype was counted only a few times. This chain joins TRBV11-1 and TRBJ2-7, with 10 bases that match TRBD1. Trimming removed 5 bases from V and 5 bases from J; junction bases left unmatched: 12. The CDR3 contains 16 residues. CDR1 is SGHAT, CDR2 FQDESV, per germline (reference sequence). The CDR3 bases are TGTGCCAGCAGCCCGCCCCCCGGACAGGGGGGCCACGAGCAGTACTTC. Encoded protein: CASSPPPGQGGHEQYF.

The V gene is TRBV7-2, the J gene TRBJ1-4; perhaps TRBD1 as D (6 bases). Trimming took 3 bases from V and 7 from J, leaving 9 bases between them. CDR1 is SGHTA and CDR2 is FQGNSA in the germline V gene. The CDR3 runs 13 residues. The CDR3 loop is CASSFRGREKLFF. CDR3 bases: TGTGCCAGCAGCTTCAGGGGCCGTGAAAAACTGTTTTTT.